The 2 T cell receptor beta chains below were found in one sample sequenced in a study of T-cell reconstitution after alpha-beta-depleted transplantation in children (dated by TCRdb to the mid-2010s). Libraries were made using PCR. Instrument on record: Illumina HiSeq 2500. TCR libraries were prepared with molecular barcoding, using unique molecular identifiers to normalize TCRbeta repertoire quantification. TCRdb redid the processing of the public reads, applying fastp at Q25 and MiXCR, and retained in-frame beta chains. Identical CDR3 proteins give one entry, which carries the most common genes and DNA. The sample table holds 250,000 to 300,000 distinct CDR3 sequences, of which 10% were seen once. Jointly, the top ten make up approximately 7% of the sample. Read against the paper, the sample's treatment or condition label means: allogeneic hematopoietic cell transplantation with graft depleted of TCRalphabeta T cells and CD19 B cells.

Sequences were derived from PBMCs, sampled before TCRalphabeta/CD19-depleted stem cell transplant. Source of these receptors: a boy younger than two with acute myeloid leukemia, due to receive a stem cell transplant.

This chain joins TRBV3-1 and TRBJ2-5, with 10 bases fitting TRBD2. This CDR3 is 18 amino acids long. Germline values: CDR1 LGHDT, CDR2 YNNKEL (reference sequence). The V gene end was trimmed by 4 bases and the J gene end by 2 bases; junction bases not matched to a gene: 13. As DNA, the CDR3 is TGTGCCAGCAGCCGAGGGGACCCACTAGCGGGGCTACAAGAGACCCAGTACTTC. This sequence encodes CASSRGDPLAGLQETQYF.

The chain couples TRBV12-3 or TRBV12-4 to TRBJ1-2, with 8 bases identical to TRBD1. Trimming took 3 bases from V and 3 from J; bases not matched to a gene: 6. The CDR3 runs 15 residues. CDR3 amino acids: CASSFDRGWDYGYTF. CDR3 sequence (DNA): TGTGCCAGCAGTTTCGACAGGGGATGGGACTATGGCTACACCTTC.